This TCR beta chain comes out of a study of beta chain features in type 1 diabetes. Looked up from germline, CDR1 is LNHNV and CDR2 is YYDKDF (reference sequence). The CDR3 length is 15 residues. V lost 3 bases to trimming and J lost 2 bases; unmatched junction nucleotides: 3. Regarding the study as a whole: Shorter templates might be favored by PCR, equally in patients and controls. The study found moderately but significantly shorter TCRB CDR3s in all four CD4+ subsets of Type 1 diabetes patients.

The entirety of the isolated RNA underwent reverse transcription, so expressed TCRB transcripts were sequenced. This table comes from immunoSEQ multiplex PCR, and its TCRdb copy is limited to in-frame clones, with some not included. The data show around 250,000 clones, over 11% seen once. As regards this clone: What it binds is unknown.

There was one heparinised blood draw per donor, averaging roughly 110 mL. Naive, central memory, regulatory and stem cell-like memory cells within the CD4+ compartment were sorted using CD45RO/CCR7/CD25/CD127/CD95/CD27. This receptor was taken from a young man with type 1 diabetes. Sequencing was done on a sample of naive CD4+ T cells from blood. The J gene is TRBJ2-1, the V gene TRBV15; 8 bases align to TRBD2. For the CDR3, the DNA is TGTGCCACCAGCAGCGGGAGGGACCCCTACAATGAGCAGTTCTTC. It translates to CATSSGRDPYNEQFF. Supplemented by reference TRBV15 and TRBJ2-1, the full variable domain reads DAMVIQNPRYQVTQFGKPVTLSCSQTLNHNVMYWYQQKSSQAPKLLFHYYDKDFNNEADTPDNFQSRRPNTSFCFLDIRSPGLGDTAMYLCATSSGRDPYNEQFFGPGTRLTVL.